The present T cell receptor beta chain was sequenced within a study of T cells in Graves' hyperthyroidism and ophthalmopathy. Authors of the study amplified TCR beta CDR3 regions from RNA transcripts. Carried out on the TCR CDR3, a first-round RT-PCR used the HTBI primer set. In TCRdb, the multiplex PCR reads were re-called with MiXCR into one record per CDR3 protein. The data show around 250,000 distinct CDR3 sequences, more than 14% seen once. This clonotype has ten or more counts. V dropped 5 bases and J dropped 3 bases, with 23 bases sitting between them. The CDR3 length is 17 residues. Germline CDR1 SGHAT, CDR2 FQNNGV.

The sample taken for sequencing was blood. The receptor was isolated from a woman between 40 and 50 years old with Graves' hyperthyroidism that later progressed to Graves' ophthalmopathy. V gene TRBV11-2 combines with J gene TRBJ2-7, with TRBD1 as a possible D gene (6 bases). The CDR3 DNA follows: TGTGCCAGCAGCCAACCCCTTCGACAGGCACGGGACTACGAGCAGTACTTC. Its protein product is CASSQPLRQARDYEQYF.